A single sample gave rise to the 20 T cell receptor beta chains below, sequenced in a study of cytomegalovirus exposure and HLA in healthy donors. In the PCR, 60 Vbeta and 13 Jbeta primers were used. Profiled with immunoSEQ multiplex PCR; TCRdb holds only in-frame clones, not every one. The sample spans roughly 75,000 clones; the ten largest clones claim less than 6%. The sample was PBMCs. The receptors derive from a man between 35 and 55 years old in good health and CMV-seronegative.

The chain is built from TRBV19 and TRBJ2-3; D is uncertain. The V gene lost 5 bases and the J gene lost 2 bases, with 8 bases spanning the gap. Germline V CDR1 and CDR2: LNHDA, SQIVND (reference sequence). The CDR3 has 13 residues. The CDR3 sequence: CASSPLFTDTQYF. CDR3 nucleotides: TGTGCCAGTAGTCCCCTATTCACAGATACGCAGTATTTT.

The V and J genes are TRBV7-9 and TRBJ2-5; D not resolved. Trimming removed 1 base from V and 0 bases from J, with 9 bases in between. CDR1 SEHNR and CDR2 FQNEAQ come from the germline V gene (reference sequence). CDR3 length: 15 residues. In DNA, the CDR3 is TGTGCCAGCAGCTTAGTGGCTAGAGACCAAGAGACCCAGTACTTC. It translates to CASSLVARDQETQYF.

J is TRBJ2-7 and V is TRBV30, with D possibly being TRBD1 (6 bases). V was shortened by 3 bases and J by 0 bases, with 15 bases between the two germline ends. Germline V gene lookup returns CDR1 GTSNPN and CDR2 SVGIG (reference sequence). The CDR3 is 15 amino acids. The CDR3 is CAWRRTGINSYEQYF. The CDR3 coding sequence is TGTGCCTGGAGGAGAACAGGGATAAACTCCTACGAGCAGTACTTC.

The V and J genes are TRBV19 and TRBJ2-2; TRBD1 aligns across 8 bases. There are 16 residues in the CDR3. Germline assignment: CDR1 LNHDA and CDR2 SQIVND (reference sequence). V shed 7 bases, J shed 0 bases, and the junction held 7 bases outside the gene matches. The CDR3 sequence: CASTDSQGANTGELFF. The CDR3 bases are TGTGCCAGTACCGATTCACAGGGGGCGAACACCGGGGAGCTGTTTTTT.

The genes are TRBV4-1 and TRBJ2-7, with D tentatively TRBD2 (6 bases). Germline CDR1 MGHRA, CDR2 YSYEKL. V was cut by 11 bases and J by 0 bases, with 20 bases left in between. The CDR3 runs to 15 residues. The CDR3 spells CAAAKSTGSSYEQYF. As DNA, the CDR3 is TGCGCCGCAGCCAAATCAACCGGGAGCTCCTACGAGCAGTACTTC.

The chain employs TRBV6-5 and TRBJ1-1, with TRBD1 matching 7 bases. V lost 6 bases, J lost 0 bases, and 4 bases stayed unmatched. This CDR3 is built from 14 residues. Germline-derived CDR1 and CDR2 are MNHEY and SVGAGI. The CDR3, as DNA: TGTGCCAGCAGGCTACAGGGGCTGAACACTGAAGCTTTCTTT. Amino acid sequence: CASRLQGLNTEAFF.

CDR3 DNA sequence: TGCAGCGTCCACAGGGGGCCTTACACTGAAGCTTTCTTT. This sequence encodes CSVHRGPYTEAFF. The chain has TRBV29-1 and TRBJ1-1, with 9 bases matching TRBD1. This CDR3 spans 13 amino acids. V lost 6 bases and J lost 3; bases outside the gene matches: 5. Germline V gives CDR1 SQVTM, CDR2 ANQGSEA.

The rearrangement uses TRBV5-4 and TRBJ2-7; TRBD2 might be the D (7 bases). This CDR3 region has 16 residues. CDR1 and CDR2 from the germline V gene are SGHNT and YYREEE (reference sequence). V shed 0 bases and J shed 5 bases, with 18 bases lying between them. CDR3 sequence (DNA): TGTGCCAGCAGCTTGGTAGGCGGGATAGGGGGGGACGAGCAGTACTTC. Its translation is CASSLVGGIGGDEQYF. The full variable domain, in which reference TRBV5-4 and TRBJ2-7 provide the parts outside the CDR3, is ETGVTQSPTHLIKTRGQQVTLRCSSQSGHNTVSWYQQALGQGPQFIFQYYREEENGRGNFPPRFSGLQFPNYSSELNVNALELDDSALYLCASSLVGGIGGDEQYFGPGTRLTVT.

The rearrangement links TRBV18 to TRBJ2-3; 8 bases are a match to TRBD2. The germline V gene has CDR1 KGHSH and CDR2 LQKENI. The length of the CDR3 is 17 residues. V trimming: 2 bases; J trimming: 0 bases; junction bases outside the gene matches: 7. The CDR3 sequence: CASSPAGGVASTDTQYF. CDR3 DNA: TGTGCCAGCTCACCAGCGGGGGGTGTCGCTAGCACAGATACGCAGTATTTT.

This chain joins TRBV7-2 and TRBJ2-7, with D maybe TRBD2 (7 bases). V was pared by 2 bases and J by 0 bases, with 11 bases between. This CDR3 is built from 15 residues. Germline lookup yields CDR1 SGHTA and CDR2 FQGNSA. The CDR3 DNA reads as TGTGCCAGCAGCTTAAGGGCGGGGGCCTCCTACGAGCAGTACTTC. Its protein product is CASSLRAGASYEQYF. Using reference TRBV7-2 and TRBJ2-7 for the parts outside the CDR3, the full variable domain is GAGVSQSPSNKVTEKGKDVELRCDPISGHTALYWYRQSLGQGLEFLIYFQGNSAPDKSGLPSDRFSAERTGGSVSTLTIQRTQQEDSAVYLCASSLRAGASYEQYFGPGTRLTVT.

Note on this clone: The sample contains more than one DNA sequence encoding this CDR3. The chain joins TRBV20-1 to TRBJ2-7; no clear D. The V end was cut by 6 bases, the J end by 3 bases, with 9 bases between. The CDR3 has 11 residues. Germline V gene sequence: CDR1 DFQATT, CDR2 SNEGSKA (reference sequence). In DNA form, the CDR3 reads TGCAGTGCGAGGCACGGCTACGAGCAGTACTTC. Its protein is CSARHGYEQYF.

This chain uses TRBV4-3 with TRBJ2-3; 8 bases match TRBD1. The CDR3 is made up of 15 amino acids. J lost 2 bases, V lost 4 bases, and 5 bases had no gene match. Germline lookup yields CDR1 LGHNA and CDR2 YSLEER. CDR3 nucleotide sequence: TGCGCCAGCAGCCCCGGACAGGGATACACAGATACGCAGTATTTT. Protein product: CASSPGQGYTDTQYF.

This chain connects TRBV30 to TRBJ1-1; 12 bases agree with TRBD1. This CDR3 comprises 14 residues. The V gene end was trimmed by 3 bases and the J gene end by 4 bases; junction bases not matched to a gene: 3. Germline V gene data show CDR1 as GTSNPN and CDR2 as SVGIG (reference sequence). For the CDR3, the DNA is TGTGCCTGGAGGACGGGACAGGGGGCCACTGAAGCTTTCTTT. It encodes CAWRTGQGATEAFF. Variable domain in full (rest from reference TRBV30 and TRBJ1-1): SQTIHQWPATLVQPVGSPLSLECTVEGTSNPNLYWYRQAAGRGLQLLFYSVGIGQISSEVPQNLSASRPQDRQFILSSKKLLLSDSGFYLCAWRTGQGATEAFFGQGTRLTVV.

This sequence joins TRBV7-2 and TRBJ2-7; D remains unclear. The length of the CDR3 is 14 residues. The ends were cut back, 6 bases at V and 2 bases at J, with 14 bases in the middle. Germline CDR1 and CDR2: SGHTA and FQGNSA. The CDR3 DNA sequence: TGTGCCAGCAGACCTAGTGGTATGGCCTACGAGCAGTACTTC. Protein product: CASRPSGMAYEQYF.

The chain employs TRBV4-2 and TRBJ1-4; maybe TRBD1 (6 bases). The V gene's germline CDR1 is LGHNA and CDR2 YNFKEQ. CDR3 length equals 15 residues. Trimming took off 0 bases at V and 7 bases at J, with 12 bases between the two ends. The CDR3 DNA sequence: TGTGCCAGCAGCCAAGATAAAGGGGGTGGTGAAAAACTGTTTTTT. It codes for CASSQDKGGGEKLFF.

The V gene is TRBV11-1, the J gene TRBJ2-7; perhaps TRBD2 as D (7 bases). Trimming cost V 3 bases and J 6 bases, with 15 bases left between them. The CDR3 runs 14 residues. Germline V lookup: CDR1 SGHAT, CDR2 FQDESV (reference sequence). The CDR3 DNA reads TGTGCCAGCAGCTTGTCCCGGGGGGCGGTCGAGCAGTACTTC. Translated, it gives CASSLSRGAVEQYF.

The chain carries TRBV5-1 and TRBJ2-7; tentative D call: TRBD2 (6 bases). Trimming left V 1 base short and J 2 bases short, with 13 bases between. In germline, CDR1 is SGHRS, CDR2 YFSETQ. The CDR3 loop spans 15 amino acids. The CDR3 nucleotides are TGCGCCAGCAGCTTGTCTAGCGCCCACCCCTACGAGCAGTACTTC. The encoded protein is CASSLSSAHPYEQYF.

The rearrangement links TRBV7-9 to TRBJ1-2, with TRBD1 matching 11 bases. The CDR3 contains 13 residues. Germline CDR1 is SEHNR and CDR2 is FQNEAQ (reference sequence). The V gene end was trimmed by 5 bases and the J gene end by 6 bases; junction bases not matched to a gene: 2. The CDR3 DNA reads TGTGCCAGCAGCGAGGACAGGGGGCATGGCTACACCTTC. It codes for CASSEDRGHGYTF.

V usage is TRBV10-3 and J usage is TRBJ2-2; the match to TRBD2 covers 7 bases. J lost 0 bases, V lost 3 bases, and 4 bases had no gene match. The CDR3 has 16 amino acids. Germline V gene data show CDR1 as ENHRY and CDR2 as SYGVKD. The CDR3 loop is CAISDGGGTNTGELFF. DNA of the CDR3: TGTGCCATCAGTGACGGGGGAGGGACGAACACCGGGGAGCTGTTTTTT.

The DNA for the CDR3 is TGTGCCACCAGCTGGCTTCAGGGTGAAGGCTACACCTTC. It specifies CATSWLQGEGYTF. The chain employs TRBV15 and TRBJ1-2, with D perhaps matching TRBD1 (5 bases). CDR1 is LNHNV, CDR2 YYDKDF, per germline (reference sequence). V lost 5 bases and J lost 8, with 15 bases in between. CDR3 length equals 13 residues.